One sample yielded the 11 T cell receptor beta chains listed below, sequenced in a study of blood T cell repertoires in COVID-19 (dated by TCRdb to 2018 to 2020). The protocol used for the library was the immunoSEQ multiplex PCR assay. TCRdb limited this immuneACCESS table to in-frame rearrangements with V and J called. A share of clones is missing; checked studies link under half to unresolved V genes, and the rest is unexplained. The sample table lists 200,000 to 300,000 clones, more than 80% of them with a count of one. The ten biggest clones cover 3.7% of the sample. Sequencing was carried out using peripheral blood. The receptor source for this set is a middle-aged woman with acute or convalescent COVID-19.

A few counts support this clone. V usage is TRBV25-1 and J usage is TRBJ1-2; D is perhaps TRBD1 (6 bases). Per germline, CDR1 MGHDK and CDR2 SYGVNS. Trimming removed 1 base from V and 5 bases from J, with 17 bases in between. The CDR3 has 16 residues. The DNA for the CDR3 is TGTGCCAGCAGTGAATCCCCCCCACGGACAGAATATGGCTACACCTTC. Residues: CASSESPPRTEYGYTF.

The rearrangement links TRBV6-6 to TRBJ2-7, with TRBD1 identical over 8 bases. The CDR3 covers 12 residues. Trimming at V came to 6 bases and at J to 6 bases, leaving 4 bases not matched to a gene. Germline assignment: CDR1 MNHNY and CDR2 SVGAGI (reference sequence). The CDR3 DNA follows: TGTGCCAGCAGCCACGACAGGGGCGAGCAGTACGTC. It encodes CASSHDRGEQYV.

The chain employs TRBV10-3 and TRBJ1-2; D call uncertain. This CDR3 comprises 15 residues. Germline V gene lookup returns CDR1 ENHRY and CDR2 SYGVKD. Trimming took off 0 bases at V and 4 bases at J, with 12 bases between the two ends. The CDR3, as DNA: TGTGCCATCAGTGAGTCTTTCCCGGGTACCTATGGCTACACCTTC. Amino acid sequence: CAISESFPGTYGYTF.

This chain connects TRBV6-4 to TRBJ2-7; D is perhaps TRBD2 (5 bases). V was cut by 4 bases and J by 5 bases, with 18 bases left in between. CDR3 size: 15 residues. Germline V CDR1 and CDR2: MRHNA, SNTAGT. CDR3 in DNA: TGTGCCAGCAGTGCCACCGGACTCGGAGCCCACGAGCAGTACGTC. Translating it yields CASSATGLGAHEQYV.

The chain has TRBV9 and TRBJ1-3; D ambiguous. Trimming took 0 bases from V and 7 from J, leaving 8 bases between them. The CDR3 consists of 13 residues. Germline assignment: CDR1 SGDLS and CDR2 YYNGEE. CDR3 region: CASSVGPSNTIYF. CDR3 DNA sequence: TGTGCCAGCAGCGTAGGTCCGTCGAACACCATATATTTT.

V usage is TRBV7-9 and J usage is TRBJ2-5; 10 nucleotides line up with TRBD1. Trimming removed 5 bases from V and 5 bases from J; junction bases left unmatched: 5. Germline-derived CDR1 and CDR2 are SEHNR and FQNEAQ (reference sequence). This CDR3 is 14 amino acids long. CDR3 in amino acids: CASSPGTGAETQYF. CDR3 nucleotides: TGTGCCAGCAGCCCCGGGACAGGGGCGGAGACCCAGTACTTC. The whole variable domain, filled in from reference TRBV7-9 and TRBJ2-5, reads DTGVSQNPRHKITKRGQNVTFRCDPISEHNRLYWYRQTLGQGPEFLTYFQNEAQLEKSRLLSDRFSAERPKGSFSTLEIQRTEQGDSAMYLCASSPGTGAETQYFGPGTRLLVL.

This chain uses TRBV9 with TRBJ2-6; D gene uncertain. V was pared by 4 bases and J by 0 bases, with 14 bases between. CDR3 length equals 17 residues. Looked up from germline, CDR1 is SGDLS and CDR2 is YYNGEE. CDR3 coding DNA: TGTGCCAGCAGCTTCTGGGCCCTGAACTCTGGGGCCAACGTCCTGACTTTC. It yields the protein CASSFWALNSGANVLTF.

With respect to this clone: Within the sample, other DNA sequences also encode this same CDR3. The V gene is TRBV6-5, the J gene TRBJ1-2, with 9 positions matching TRBD1. The germline gives CDR1 MNHEY, CDR2 SVGAGI. The CDR3 sequence is 13 residues long. The V and J ends lost 5 bases and 3 bases, in that order; junction bases with no gene match: 1. CDR3 amino acids: CASSRQGDYGYTF. CDR3 nucleotides: TGTGCCAGCAGTAGACAGGGGGACTATGGCTACACCTTC.

The V call is TRBV24-1, the J call TRBJ1-2, with TRBD1 as a possible D gene (5 bases). The CDR3 contains 15 residues. Germline CDR1 KGHDR, CDR2 SFDVKD. Trimming cost V 4 bases and J 7 bases, with 18 bases left between them. The CDR3 DNA is TGTGCCACCAGTGACACAAGGCCGGGGGGTAGTGGCTACACCTTC. It translates to CATSDTRPGGSGYTF.

This clone was recorded only once. V gene TRBV6-5 combines with J gene TRBJ1-5; D might be TRBD1 (6 bases). Per the germline V gene, CDR1 is MNHEY and CDR2 is SVGAGI. The CDR3 length is 15 residues. The V gene lost 8 bases and the J gene lost 3 bases, with 17 bases spanning the gap. The CDR3 spells CASGRTGKDNQPQHF. CDR3 nucleotide sequence: TGTGCCAGCGGGCGAACAGGGAAGGACAATCAGCCCCAGCATTTT.

This clone appeared a single time. J is TRBJ2-4 and V is TRBV19, with no clear D. The length of the CDR3 is 14 residues. Germline assignment: CDR1 LNHDA and CDR2 SQIVND (reference sequence). Trimming removed 8 bases at V and 1 base at J, with 12 bases between. For the CDR3, the DNA is TGTGCCAGTGGCATAACAGTGGCCAAAAACATTCAGTACTTC. This codes for CASGITVAKNIQYF.